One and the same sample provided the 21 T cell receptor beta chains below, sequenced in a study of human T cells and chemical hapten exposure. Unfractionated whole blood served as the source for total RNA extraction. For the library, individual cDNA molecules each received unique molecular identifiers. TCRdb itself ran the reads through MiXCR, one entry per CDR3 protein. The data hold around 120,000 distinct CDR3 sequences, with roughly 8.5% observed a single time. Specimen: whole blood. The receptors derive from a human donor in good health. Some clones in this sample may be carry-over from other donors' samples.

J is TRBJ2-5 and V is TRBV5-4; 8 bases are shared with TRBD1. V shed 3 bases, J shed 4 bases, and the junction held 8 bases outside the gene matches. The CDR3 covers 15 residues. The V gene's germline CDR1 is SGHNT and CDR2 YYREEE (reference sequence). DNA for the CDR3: TGTGCCAGCAGCTCGGGACAGGAGGCTTCAGAGACCCAGTACTTC. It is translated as CASSSGQEASETQYF.

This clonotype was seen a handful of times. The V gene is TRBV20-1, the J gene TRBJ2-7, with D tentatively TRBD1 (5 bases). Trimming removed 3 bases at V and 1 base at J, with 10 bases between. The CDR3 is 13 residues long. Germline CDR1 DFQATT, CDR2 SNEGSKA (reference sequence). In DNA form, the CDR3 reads TGCAGTGCTAGGGTGGGGCAATCCTACGAGCAGTACTTC. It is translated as CSARVGQSYEQYF.

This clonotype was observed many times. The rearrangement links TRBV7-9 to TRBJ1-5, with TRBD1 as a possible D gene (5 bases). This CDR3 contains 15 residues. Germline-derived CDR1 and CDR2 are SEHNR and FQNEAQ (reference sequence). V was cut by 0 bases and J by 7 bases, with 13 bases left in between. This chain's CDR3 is CASSLARGDGQPQHF. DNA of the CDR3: TGTGCCAGCAGCTTAGCGCGAGGGGATGGGCAGCCCCAGCATTTT.

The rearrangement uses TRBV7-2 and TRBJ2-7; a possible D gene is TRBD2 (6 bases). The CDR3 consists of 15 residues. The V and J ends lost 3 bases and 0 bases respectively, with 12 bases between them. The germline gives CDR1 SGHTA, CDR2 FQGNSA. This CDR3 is CASSFGGVASYEQYF. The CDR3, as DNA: TGTGCCAGCAGCTTCGGGGGAGTTGCCTCCTACGAGCAGTACTTC.

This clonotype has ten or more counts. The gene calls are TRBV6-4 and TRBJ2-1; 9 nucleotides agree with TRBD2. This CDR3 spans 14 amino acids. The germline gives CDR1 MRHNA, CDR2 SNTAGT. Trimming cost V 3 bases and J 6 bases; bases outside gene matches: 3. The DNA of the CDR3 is TGTGCCAGCAGTGATGGCGGGGGGGCCAATGAGCAGTTCTTC. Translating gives CASSDGGGANEQFF.

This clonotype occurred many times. The DNA of the CDR3 is TGTGCCAGCTCACCTCAACTTGACAGGGAGTCGTCGGGCTACACCTTC. Its translation is CASSPQLDRESSGYTF. The chain employs TRBV18 and TRBJ1-2; 7 bases are a match to TRBD1. This CDR3 has 16 residues. V gave up 3 bases and J gave up 8 bases; unmatched junction bases: 15. Germline loops: CDR1 KGHSH, CDR2 LQKENI.

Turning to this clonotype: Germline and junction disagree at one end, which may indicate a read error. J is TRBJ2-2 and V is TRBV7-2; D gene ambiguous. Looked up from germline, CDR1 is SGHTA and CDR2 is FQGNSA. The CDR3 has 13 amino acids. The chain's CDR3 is CASSLDSTRELFF. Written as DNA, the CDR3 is TGTGCCAGCAGCTTAGACTCCACCAGGGAGCTGTTTTTT. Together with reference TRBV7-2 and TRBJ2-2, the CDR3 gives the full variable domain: GAGVSQSPSNKVTEKGKDVELRCDPISGHTALYWYRQSLGQGLEFLIYFQGNSAPDKSGLPSDRFSAERTGGSVSTLTIQRTQQEDSAVYLCASSLDSTRELFFGEGSRLTVL.

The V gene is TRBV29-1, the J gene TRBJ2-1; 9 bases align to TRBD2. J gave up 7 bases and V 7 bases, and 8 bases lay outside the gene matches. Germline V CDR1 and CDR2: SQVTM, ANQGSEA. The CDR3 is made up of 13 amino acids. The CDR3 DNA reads TGCAGCGGGGCGGGGGGGTCCAGTAATGAGCAGTTCTTC. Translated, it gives CSGAGGSSNEQFF.

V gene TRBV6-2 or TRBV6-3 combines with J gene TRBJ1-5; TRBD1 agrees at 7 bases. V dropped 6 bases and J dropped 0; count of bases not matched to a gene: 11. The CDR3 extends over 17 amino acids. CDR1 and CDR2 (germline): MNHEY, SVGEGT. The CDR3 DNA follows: TGTGCCAGCAGACACGGGACAGCCATGCATAGCAATCAGCCCCAGCATTTT. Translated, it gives CASRHGTAMHSNQPQHF.

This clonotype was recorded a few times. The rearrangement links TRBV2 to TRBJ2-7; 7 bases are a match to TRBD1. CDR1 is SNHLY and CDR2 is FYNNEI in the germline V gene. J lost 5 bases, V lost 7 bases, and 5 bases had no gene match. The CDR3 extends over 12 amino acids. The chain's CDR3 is CASKRDSDEQYF. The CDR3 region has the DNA TGTGCCAGCAAAAGGGACAGTGACGAGCAGTACTTC.

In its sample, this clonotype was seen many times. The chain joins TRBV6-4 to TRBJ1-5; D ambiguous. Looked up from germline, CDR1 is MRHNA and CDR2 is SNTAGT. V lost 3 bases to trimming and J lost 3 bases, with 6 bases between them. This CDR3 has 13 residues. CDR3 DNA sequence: TGTGCCAGCAGTGAACGGGTCAATCAGCCCCAGCATTTT. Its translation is CASSERVNQPQHF.

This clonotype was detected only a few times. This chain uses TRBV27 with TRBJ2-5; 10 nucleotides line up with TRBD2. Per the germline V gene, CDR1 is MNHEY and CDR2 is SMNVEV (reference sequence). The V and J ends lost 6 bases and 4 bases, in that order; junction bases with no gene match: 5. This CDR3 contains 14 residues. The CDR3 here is CASRTSGASETQYF. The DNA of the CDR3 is TGTGCCAGCAGAACTAGCGGGGCATCAGAGACCCAGTACTTC.

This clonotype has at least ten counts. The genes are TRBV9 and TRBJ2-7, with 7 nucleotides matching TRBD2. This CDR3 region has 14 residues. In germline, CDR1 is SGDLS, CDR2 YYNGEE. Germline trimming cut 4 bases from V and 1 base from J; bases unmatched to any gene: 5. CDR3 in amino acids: CASSLAVSSYEQYF. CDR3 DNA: TGTGCCAGCAGCCTAGCGGTCTCATCCTACGAGCAGTACTTC.

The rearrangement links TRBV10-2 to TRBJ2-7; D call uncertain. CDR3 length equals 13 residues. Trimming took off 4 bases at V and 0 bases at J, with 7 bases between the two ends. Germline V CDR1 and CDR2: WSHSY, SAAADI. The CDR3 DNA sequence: TGCGCCAGCAGTGTTGATGGCTCCTACGAGCAGTACTTC. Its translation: CASSVDGSYEQYF.

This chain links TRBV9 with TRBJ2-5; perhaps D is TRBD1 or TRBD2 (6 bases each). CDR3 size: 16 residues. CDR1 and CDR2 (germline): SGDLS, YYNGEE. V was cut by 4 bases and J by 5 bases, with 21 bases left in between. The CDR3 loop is CASSPPGAGIMETQYF. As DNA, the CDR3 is TGTGCCAGCAGCCCCCCGGGGGCAGGGATTATGGAGACCCAGTACTTC.

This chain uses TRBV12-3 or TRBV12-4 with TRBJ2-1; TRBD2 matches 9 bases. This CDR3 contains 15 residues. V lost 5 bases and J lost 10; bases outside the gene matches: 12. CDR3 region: CASSPTGSGRNEQFF. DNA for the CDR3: TGTGCCAGCAGTCCAACGGGTAGCGGGAGAAACGAGCAGTTCTTC.

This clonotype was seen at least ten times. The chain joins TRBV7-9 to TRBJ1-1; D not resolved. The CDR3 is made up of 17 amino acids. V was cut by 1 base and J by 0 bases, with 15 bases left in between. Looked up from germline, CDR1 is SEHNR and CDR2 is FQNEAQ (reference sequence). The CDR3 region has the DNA TGTGCCAGCAGCTTAGTAATTACTCCGGATATGAACACTGAAGCTTTCTTT. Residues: CASSLVITPDMNTEAFF.

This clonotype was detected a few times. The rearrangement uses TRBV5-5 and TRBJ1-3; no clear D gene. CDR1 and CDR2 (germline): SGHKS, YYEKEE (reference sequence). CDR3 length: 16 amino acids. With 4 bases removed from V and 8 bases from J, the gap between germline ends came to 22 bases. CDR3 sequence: CASSTPTGLGGDTIYF. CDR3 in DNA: TGTGCCAGCAGCACCCCGACGGGTCTCGGAGGAGACACCATATATTTT.

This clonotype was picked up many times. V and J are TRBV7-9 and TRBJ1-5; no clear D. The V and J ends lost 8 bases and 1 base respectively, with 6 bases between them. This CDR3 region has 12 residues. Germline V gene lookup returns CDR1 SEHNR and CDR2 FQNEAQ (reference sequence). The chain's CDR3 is CASRESNQPQHF. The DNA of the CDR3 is TGTGCCAGCCGGGAGAGCAATCAGCCCCAGCATTTT.

CDR3 bases: TGTGCCAGCAGCAAAGCGAAGGGACGGACAAATCCTCTAGCCAAAAACATTCAGTACTTC. It encodes CASSKAKGRTNPLAKNIQYF. The chain carries TRBV21-1 and TRBJ2-4; TRBD1 is the table's D call, not checked against the DNA. TRBV21-1 is listed as a pseudogene. The CDR3 length is 20 residues.

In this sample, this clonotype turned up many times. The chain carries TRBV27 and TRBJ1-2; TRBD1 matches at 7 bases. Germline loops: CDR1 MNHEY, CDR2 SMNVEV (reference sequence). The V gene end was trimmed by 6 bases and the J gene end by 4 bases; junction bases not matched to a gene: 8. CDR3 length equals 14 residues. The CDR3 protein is CASRKPGQSYGYTF. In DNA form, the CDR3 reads TGTGCCAGCAGGAAACCGGGACAGAGCTATGGCTACACCTTC.